These 12 T cell receptor beta chains were all obtained from the same sample, sequenced in a study of T cell responses to AZD1222 COVID-19 vaccine. This table comes from immunoSEQ multiplex PCR, and its TCRdb copy is limited to in-frame clones, with some not included. The specimen's table records about 140,000 clones. The sample comprised peripheral blood. These receptors were taken from an adult in good health.

This sequence joins TRBV7-3 and TRBJ2-5, with a weak D call TRBD1 (6 bases). With 4 bases removed from V and 2 bases from J, the gap between germline ends came to 14 bases. There are 15 residues in the CDR3. Germline lookup yields CDR1 SGHTA and CDR2 FQGTGA. CDR3 nucleotide sequence: TGTGCCAGCAGCTCATCCGGGACATCTCAAGAGACCCAGTACTTC. Encoded protein: CASSSSGTSQETQYF.

The rearrangement links TRBV3-1 (or the pseudogene TRBV3-2) to TRBJ2-1; 11 bases are shared with TRBD2. This CDR3 has 17 amino acids. The J segment lost 1 base and the V segment lost 2 bases, leaving 4 bases of the junction unmatched. Germline V gene data show CDR1 as LGHDT and CDR2 as YNNKEL (reference sequence). CDR3 sequence (DNA): TGTGCCAGCAGCCAACTAGCGGGGGGCGTATCCTACAATGAGCAGTTCTTC. This sequence encodes CASSQLAGGVSYNEQFF.

The chain carries TRBV4-1 and TRBJ1-2, with D perhaps matching TRBD1 (5 bases). The CDR3 runs to 16 residues. Trimming cost V 2 bases and J 0 bases, with 13 bases left between them. Germline CDR1 MGHRA, CDR2 YSYEKL. The CDR3 is CASSQLALTANYGYTF. CDR3 DNA: TGCGCCAGCAGCCAATTGGCTCTGACAGCTAACTATGGCTACACCTTC.

This chain uses TRBV5-6 with TRBJ1-3, with a weak D call TRBD1 (6 bases). Trimming took 4 bases from V and 0 from J, leaving 14 bases between them. Germline V gives CDR1 SGHDT, CDR2 YYEEEE. The CDR3 is made up of 16 amino acids. DNA of the CDR3: TGTGCCAGCAGCAAGAGAGGGGGTTCCTCTGGAAACACCATATATTTT. Protein: CASSKRGGSSGNTIYF.

The genes are TRBV19 and TRBJ2-1; 10 bases map to TRBD2. J gave up 3 bases and V 4 bases, and 9 bases lay outside the gene matches. The germline V gene has CDR1 LNHDA and CDR2 SQIVND (reference sequence). CDR3 length: 17 amino acids. This CDR3 is CASSRALAGGFYNEQFF. For the CDR3, the DNA is TGTGCCAGTAGTAGGGCTTTAGCGGGGGGCTTCTACAATGAGCAGTTCTTC.

This chain joins TRBV12-3 or TRBV12-4 and TRBJ1-1, with D possibly matching TRBD1 (6 bases). The V end lost 6 bases, the J end lost 2 bases, and 10 bases lay between the germline ends. The length of the CDR3 is 13 residues. The CDR3 sequence: CASSRQENTEAFF. CDR3 sequence (DNA): TGTGCCAGCAGCCGACAGGAAAACACTGAAGCTTTCTTT.

The gene calls are TRBV18 and TRBJ1-1; 10 positions match TRBD1. CDR3 length: 16 amino acids. CDR1 KGHSH and CDR2 LQKENI come from the germline V gene. The V segment lost 3 bases and the J segment 4 bases; nucleotides outside the gene matches: 8. In nucleotides, the CDR3 is TGTGCCAGCTCACCGAGAGGACAGGGGGTGACCACTGAAGCTTTCTTT. Encoded protein: CASSPRGQGVTTEAFF.

The chain uses TRBV2 and TRBJ1-2; TRBD1 agrees at 7 bases. The germline V gene has CDR1 SNHLY and CDR2 FYNNEI. V was pared by 4 bases and J by 7 bases, with 6 bases of the junction left unmatched. This CDR3 contains 13 residues. The CDR3 DNA sequence: TGTGCCAGCAGTGGTCAGGGGGTCGGTGGCTACACCTTC. Residues: CASSGQGVGGYTF.

A word on this clone: Other DNA sequences from this sample encode an identical CDR3 as well. The chain links TRBV18 to TRBJ1-3; the D is unclear. The length of the CDR3 is 14 residues. Germline CDR1 and CDR2: KGHSH and LQKENI. V was shortened by 1 base and J by 2 bases, with 6 bases between the two germline ends. DNA of the CDR3: TGTGCCAGCTCACCACAGGGAGCTGGAAACACCATATATTTT. Its translation is CASSPQGAGNTIYF.

The chain has TRBV5-4 and TRBJ2-7; 7 bases line up with TRBD2. Germline CDR1 reads SGHNT; CDR2 reads YYREEE (reference sequence). The V and J ends lost 3 bases and 7 bases, in that order; junction bases with no gene match: 7. The CDR3 loop spans 13 amino acids. CDR3 sequence reads: CASSYTGEGEQYF. The CDR3 DNA reads as TGTGCCAGCAGCTATACGGGGGAGGGGGAGCAGTACTTC.

V and J are TRBV5-1 and TRBJ1-4; D perhaps matches TRBD1 (5 bases). The CDR3 sequence is 16 residues long. Germline assignment: CDR1 SGHRS and CDR2 YFSETQ. Trimming left V 1 base short and J 7 bases short, with 17 bases between. The chain's CDR3 is CASSLLGSGLGEKLFF. In DNA form, the CDR3 reads TGCGCCAGCAGCTTGTTAGGGTCAGGGCTGGGTGAAAAACTGTTTTTT.

The chain employs TRBV6-5 and TRBJ2-2; no definite D call. The CDR3 runs 12 residues. V lost 7 bases and J lost 6, with 9 bases in between. Germline V gene lookup returns CDR1 MNHEY and CDR2 SVGAGI. CDR3 sequence (DNA): TGTGCCAGCATATGGTATCCCGGGGAGCTGTTTTTT. Its protein is CASIWYPGELFF.